This record concerns one TCR beta chain sequence. Its antigen is unknown. This sample was included in a study of cytomegalovirus exposure and HLA in healthy donors. Looking at the study overall: It was reported in a later analysis that the 120 or so validation repertoires used the same platform as the approximately 620 first-cohort repertoires.

The table came from immunoSEQ multiplex PCR; TCRdb's copy has only in-frame clones and leaves some out. The sample includes under 50,000 clones, over 85% of them seen just once. General study results and limits: First-cohort TCR clusters were later found to tend to co-occur in the 120 or so validation repertoires. Cytomegalovirus-associated status was assigned to 164 TCR beta chains.

V was pared by 8 bases and J by 7 bases, with 11 bases between. CDR3 length equals 11 residues. Germline V gives CDR1 LNHDA, CDR2 SQIVND (reference sequence). This rearrangement joins TRBV19 to TRBJ1-1; D remains ambiguous. The clonotype originates from a young woman in good health and CMV-seronegative. Sequencing was done on a sample of PBMCs. The DNA of the CDR3 is TGTGCCAGTTTGACAAATAATGAAGCTTTCTTT. It specifies CASLTNNEAFF. Full variable domain (outside the CDR3, taken from reference TRBV19 and TRBJ1-1): DGGITQSPKYLFRKEGQNVTLSCEQNLNHDAMYWYRQDPGQGLRLIYYSQIVNDFQKGDIAEGYSVSREKKESFPLTVTSAQKNPTAFYLCASLTNNEAFFGQGTRLTVV.